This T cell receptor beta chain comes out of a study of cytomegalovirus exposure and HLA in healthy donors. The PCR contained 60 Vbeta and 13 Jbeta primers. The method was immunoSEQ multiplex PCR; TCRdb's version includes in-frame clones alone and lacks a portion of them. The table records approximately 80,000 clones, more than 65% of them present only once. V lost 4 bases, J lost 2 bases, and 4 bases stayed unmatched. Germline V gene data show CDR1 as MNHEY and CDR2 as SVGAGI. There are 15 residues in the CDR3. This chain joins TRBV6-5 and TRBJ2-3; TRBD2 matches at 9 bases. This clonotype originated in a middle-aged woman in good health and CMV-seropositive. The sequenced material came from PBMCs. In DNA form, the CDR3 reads TGTGCCAGCAGTTCGGGCGGGGGGGCCACAGATACGCAGTATTTT. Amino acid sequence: CASSSGGGATDTQYF.